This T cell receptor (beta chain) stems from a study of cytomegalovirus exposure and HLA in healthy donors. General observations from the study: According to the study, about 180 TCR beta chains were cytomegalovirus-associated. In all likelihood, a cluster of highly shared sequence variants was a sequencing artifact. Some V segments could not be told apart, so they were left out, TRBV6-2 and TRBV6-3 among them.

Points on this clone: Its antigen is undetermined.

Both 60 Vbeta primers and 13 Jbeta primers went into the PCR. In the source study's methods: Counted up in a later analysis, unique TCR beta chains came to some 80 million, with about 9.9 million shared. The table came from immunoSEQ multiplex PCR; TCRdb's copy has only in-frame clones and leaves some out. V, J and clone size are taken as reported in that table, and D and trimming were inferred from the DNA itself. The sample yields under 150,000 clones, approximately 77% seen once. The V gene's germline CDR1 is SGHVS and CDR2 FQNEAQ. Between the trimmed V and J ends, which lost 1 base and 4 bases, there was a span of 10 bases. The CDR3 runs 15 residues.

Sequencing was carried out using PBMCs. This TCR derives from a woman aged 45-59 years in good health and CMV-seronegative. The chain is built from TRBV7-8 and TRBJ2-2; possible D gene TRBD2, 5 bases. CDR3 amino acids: CASSLVAGGTGELFF. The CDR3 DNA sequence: TGTGCCAGCAGCTTAGTGGCAGGAGGCACCGGGGAGCTGTTTTTT.